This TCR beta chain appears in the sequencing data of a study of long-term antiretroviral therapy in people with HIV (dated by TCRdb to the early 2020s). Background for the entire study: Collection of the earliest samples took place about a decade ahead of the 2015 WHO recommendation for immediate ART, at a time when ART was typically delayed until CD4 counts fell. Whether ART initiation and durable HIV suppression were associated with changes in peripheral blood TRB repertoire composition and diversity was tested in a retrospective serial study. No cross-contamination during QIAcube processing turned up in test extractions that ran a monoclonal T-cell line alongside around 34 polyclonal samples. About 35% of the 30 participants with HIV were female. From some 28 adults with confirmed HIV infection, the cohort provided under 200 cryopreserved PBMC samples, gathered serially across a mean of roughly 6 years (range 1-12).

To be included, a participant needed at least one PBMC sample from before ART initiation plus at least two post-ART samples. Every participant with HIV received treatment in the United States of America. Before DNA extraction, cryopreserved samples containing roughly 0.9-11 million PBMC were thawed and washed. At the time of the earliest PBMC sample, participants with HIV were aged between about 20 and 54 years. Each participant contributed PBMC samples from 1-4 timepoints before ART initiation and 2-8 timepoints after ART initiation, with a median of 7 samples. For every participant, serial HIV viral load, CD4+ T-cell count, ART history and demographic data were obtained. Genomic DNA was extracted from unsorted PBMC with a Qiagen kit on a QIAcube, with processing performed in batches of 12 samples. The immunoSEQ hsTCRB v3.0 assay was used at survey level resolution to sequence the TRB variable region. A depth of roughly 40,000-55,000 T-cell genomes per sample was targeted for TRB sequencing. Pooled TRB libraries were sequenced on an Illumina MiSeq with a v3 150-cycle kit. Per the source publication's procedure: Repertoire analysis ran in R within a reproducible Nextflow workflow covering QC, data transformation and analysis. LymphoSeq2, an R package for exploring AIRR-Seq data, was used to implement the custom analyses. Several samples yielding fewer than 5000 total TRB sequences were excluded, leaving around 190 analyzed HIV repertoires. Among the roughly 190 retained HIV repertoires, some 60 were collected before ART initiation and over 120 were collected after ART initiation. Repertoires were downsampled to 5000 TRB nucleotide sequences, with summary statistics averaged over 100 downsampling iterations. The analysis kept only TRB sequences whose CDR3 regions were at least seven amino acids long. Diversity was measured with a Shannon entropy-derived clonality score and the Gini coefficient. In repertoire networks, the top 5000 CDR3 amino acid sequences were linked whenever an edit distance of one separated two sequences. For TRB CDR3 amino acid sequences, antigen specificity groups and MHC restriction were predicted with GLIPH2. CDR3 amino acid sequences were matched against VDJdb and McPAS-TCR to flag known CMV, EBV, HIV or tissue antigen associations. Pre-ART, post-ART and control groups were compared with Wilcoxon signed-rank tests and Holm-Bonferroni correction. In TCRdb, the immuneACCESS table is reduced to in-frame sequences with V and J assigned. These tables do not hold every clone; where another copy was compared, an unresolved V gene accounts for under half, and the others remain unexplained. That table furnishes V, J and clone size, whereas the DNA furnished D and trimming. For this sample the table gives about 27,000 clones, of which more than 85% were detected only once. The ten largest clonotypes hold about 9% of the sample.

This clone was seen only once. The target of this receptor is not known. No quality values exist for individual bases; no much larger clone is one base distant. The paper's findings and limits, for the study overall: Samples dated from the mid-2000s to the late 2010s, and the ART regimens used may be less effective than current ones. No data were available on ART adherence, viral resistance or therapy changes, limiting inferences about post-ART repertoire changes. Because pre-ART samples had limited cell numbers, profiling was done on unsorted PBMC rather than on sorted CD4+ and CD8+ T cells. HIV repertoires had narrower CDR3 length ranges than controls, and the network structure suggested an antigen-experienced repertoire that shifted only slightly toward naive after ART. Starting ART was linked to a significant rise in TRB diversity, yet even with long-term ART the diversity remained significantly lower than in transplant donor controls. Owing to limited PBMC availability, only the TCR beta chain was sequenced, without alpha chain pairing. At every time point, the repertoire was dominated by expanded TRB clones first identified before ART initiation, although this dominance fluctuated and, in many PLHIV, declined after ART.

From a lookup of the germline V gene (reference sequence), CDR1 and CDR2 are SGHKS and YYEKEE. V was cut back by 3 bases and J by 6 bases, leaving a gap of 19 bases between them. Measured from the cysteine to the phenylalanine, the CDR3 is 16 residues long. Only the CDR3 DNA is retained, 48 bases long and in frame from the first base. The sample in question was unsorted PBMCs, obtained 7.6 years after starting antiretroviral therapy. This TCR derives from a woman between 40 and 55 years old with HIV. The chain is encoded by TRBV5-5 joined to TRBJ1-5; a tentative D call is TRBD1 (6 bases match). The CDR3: CASSSSPDNRAQPQHF. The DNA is TGTGCCAGCAGCTCAAGCCCCGACAACAGGGCTCAGCCCCAGCATTTT. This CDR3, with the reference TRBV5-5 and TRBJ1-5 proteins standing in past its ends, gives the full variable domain DAGVTQSPTHLIKTRGQQVTLRCSPISGHKSVSWYQQVLGQGPQFIFQYYEKEERGRGNFPDRFSARQFPNYSSELNVNALLLGDSALYLCASSSSPDNRAQPQHFGDGTRLSIL.